The rows below give T cell receptor beta chains drawn from one sample of a study of human T cells and chemical hapten exposure. TCRdb recomputed calls from the RACE reads with MiXCR, one row per CDR3 protein. The sample carries around 130,000 distinct CDR3 sequences, about 8.2% recorded once. Sequencing input: whole blood. These TCRs come from a male donor in good health. Some clones in this sample may be carry-over from other donors' samples. The CDR3 runs from the conserved cysteine through the conserved F or W. D genes are given only for firm matches. Not every row has a clone size; where given, it reads once, few, many or a size class.

v_call	clone_size	j_call	d_call	cdr3_nt	cdr3_aa
TRBV7-9	few	TRBJ1-2	.	TGTGCCAGCAGCTTGGGGATAGAGGGCTACACCTTC	CASSLGIEGYTF
TRBV10-3	.	TRBJ2-7	.	TGTGCCATCAGTGAAGGGAAGGATGAGTACGAGCAGTACTTC	CAISEGKDEYEQYF
TRBV27	few	TRBJ1-3	.	TGTGCCAGCAGCCAGACAGGAGTCTCTGGAAACACCATATATTTT	CASSQTGVSGNTIYF
TRBV6-5	few	TRBJ1-4	.	TGTGCCAGCAGTTACTCGAAACTAAGGGAAAAACTGTTTTTT	CASSYSKLREKLFF
TRBV4-1	.	TRBJ2-1	.	TGCGCCAGCAGCCAAGACGAGGGCTCCTACAATGAGCAGTTCTTC	CASSQDEGSYNEQFF
TRBV20-1	many	TRBJ2-5	TRBD1	TGCAGTGCTGTTCGACAGGGGAGCAATCAAGAGACCCAGTACTTC	CSAVRQGSNQETQYF
TRBV25-1	.	TRBJ2-1	TRBD2	TGTGCCAGCAGTGACCCTAGCGGGAGGACTTACAATGAGCAGTTCTTC	CASSDPSGRTYNEQFF
TRBV4-2	few	TRBJ2-7	TRBD2	TGTGCCAGCAGCCATTGGACTAGCGGAACCTACGAGCAGTACTTC	CASSHWTSGTYEQYF
TRBV7-9	few	TRBJ1-4	TRBD1	TGTGCCAGCAGCTTCCCGAGGTCGGGACAGGGCCCTAATGAAAAACTGTTTTTT	CASSFPRSGQGPNEKLFF
TRBV29-1	.	TRBJ1-1	.	TGCAGCGTTGACGGTGAAGCTTTCTTT	CSVDGEAFF
TRBV5-1	many	TRBJ2-1	TRBD2	TGCGCCAGCAGATTTAGCGGGGAGAACTCCTACAATGAGCAGTTCTTC	CASRFSGENSYNEQFF
TRBV7-9	.	TRBJ2-3	.	TGTGCCAGCAGCTTAGAAGGACAGACACCAACAGATACGCAGTATTTT	CASSLEGQTPTDTQYF
TRBV27	.	TRBJ2-1	.	TGTGCCAGCAGTTTAGGTCCGGGGAGGGGGTACAATGAGCAGTTCTTC	CASSLGPGRGYNEQFF
TRBV5-1	.	TRBJ1-2	TRBD1	TGCGCCAGCAGCTTGGCGGCAGGGGGAGATGGCTACACCTTC	CASSLAAGGDGYTF
TRBV5-1	.	TRBJ2-7	.	TGCGCCAGCACCCTGTCAGCTCCGGGGATCGAGCAGTACTTC	CASTLSAPGIEQYF
TRBV12-5	few	TRBJ2-3	TRBD2	TGTGCTAGTGGTCTGCTAGCGGGTAGCACAGATACGCAGTATTTT	CASGLLAGSTDTQYF
TRBV12-3/TRBV12-4	many	TRBJ1-2	.	TGTGCCAGCAGTGGGGGCTACTATGGCTACACCTTC	CASSGGYYGYTF
TRBV15	few	TRBJ2-5	TRBD1	TGTGCCACCAGCGGGGACAGACAAGAGACCCAGTACTTC	CATSGDRQETQYF
TRBV2	many	TRBJ2-7	.	TGTGCCAGCACCTACTCGGGTGGCTACGAGCAGTACTTC	CASTYSGGYEQYF
TRBV6-2/TRBV6-3	many	TRBJ2-7	.	TGTGCCAGCAGTTACTCGGGACGGTCCTACGAGCAGTACTTC	CASSYSGRSYEQYF
TRBV7-9	many	TRBJ2-1	.	TGTGCCAGCAGCTTAGTTCCGGGAGCTCCCTACAATGAGCAGTTCTTC	CASSLVPGAPYNEQFF